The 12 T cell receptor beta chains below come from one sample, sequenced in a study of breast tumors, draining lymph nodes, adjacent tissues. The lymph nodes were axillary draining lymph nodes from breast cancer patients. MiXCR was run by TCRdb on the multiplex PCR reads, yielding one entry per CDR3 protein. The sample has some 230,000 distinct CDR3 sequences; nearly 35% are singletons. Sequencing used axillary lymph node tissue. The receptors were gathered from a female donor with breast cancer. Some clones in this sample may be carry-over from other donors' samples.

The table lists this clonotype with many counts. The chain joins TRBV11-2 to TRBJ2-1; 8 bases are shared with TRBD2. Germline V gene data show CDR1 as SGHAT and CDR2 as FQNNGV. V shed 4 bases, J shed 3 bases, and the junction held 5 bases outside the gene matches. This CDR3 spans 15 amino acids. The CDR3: CASSSTGTSYNEQFF. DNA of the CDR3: TGTGCCAGCAGCTCCACAGGGACTAGCTACAATGAGCAGTTCTTC.

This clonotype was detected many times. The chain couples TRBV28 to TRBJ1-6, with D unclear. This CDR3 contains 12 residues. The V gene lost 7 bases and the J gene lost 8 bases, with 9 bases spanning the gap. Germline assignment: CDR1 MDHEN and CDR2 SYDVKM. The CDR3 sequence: CASTDLYSPLHF. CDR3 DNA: TGTGCCAGCACGGATTTATATTCACCCCTCCACTTT. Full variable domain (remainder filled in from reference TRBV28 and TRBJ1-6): DVKVTQSSRYLVKRTGEKVFLECVQDMDHENMFWYRQDPGLGLRLIYFSYDVKMKEKGDIPEGYSVSREKKERFSLILESASTNQTSMYLCASTDLYSPLHFGNGTRLTVT.

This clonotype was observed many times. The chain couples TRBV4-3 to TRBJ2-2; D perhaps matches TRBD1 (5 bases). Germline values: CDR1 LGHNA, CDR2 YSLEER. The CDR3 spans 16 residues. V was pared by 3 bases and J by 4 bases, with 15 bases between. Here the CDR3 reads CASSQAPAQGTGELFF. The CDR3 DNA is TGCGCCAGCAGCCAGGCCCCAGCCCAGGGCACCGGGGAGCTGTTTTTT.

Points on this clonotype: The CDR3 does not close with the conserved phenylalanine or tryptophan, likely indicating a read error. This CDR3 reads CASSLGQTYGYTS. CDR3 DNA sequence: TGTGCCAGCAGCTTGGGACAGACCTATGGCTACACCTCC. The chain recombines TRBV9 with TRBJ1-2, with 7 bases matching TRBD1. J gave up 4 bases and V 4 bases, and 4 bases lay outside the gene matches. The germline gives CDR1 SGDLS, CDR2 YYNGEE. This CDR3 region has 13 residues.

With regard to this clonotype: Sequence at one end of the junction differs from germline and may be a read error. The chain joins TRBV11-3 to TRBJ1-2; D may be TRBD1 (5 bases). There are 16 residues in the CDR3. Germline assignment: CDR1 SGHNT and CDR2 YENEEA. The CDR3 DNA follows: TGCGCCAGCAGCCAAAAGACCGGTCCCGGGGCCTATGGCTACACCTTC. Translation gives CASSQKTGPGAYGYTF.

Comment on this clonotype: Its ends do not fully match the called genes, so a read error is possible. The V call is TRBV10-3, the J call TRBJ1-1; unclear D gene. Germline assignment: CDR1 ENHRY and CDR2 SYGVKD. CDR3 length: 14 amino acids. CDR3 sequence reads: CAISESGSNTETFF. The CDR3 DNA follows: TGTGCCATCAGTGAGTCCGGGTCCAACACTGAAACTTTCTTT.

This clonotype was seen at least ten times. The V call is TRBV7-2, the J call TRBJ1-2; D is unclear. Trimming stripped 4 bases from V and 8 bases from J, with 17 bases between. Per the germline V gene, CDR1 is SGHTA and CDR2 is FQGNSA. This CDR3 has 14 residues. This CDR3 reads CASSSSGPKRGYTF. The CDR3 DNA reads TGTGCCAGCAGCTCCTCGGGCCCCAAAAGGGGCTACACCTTC.

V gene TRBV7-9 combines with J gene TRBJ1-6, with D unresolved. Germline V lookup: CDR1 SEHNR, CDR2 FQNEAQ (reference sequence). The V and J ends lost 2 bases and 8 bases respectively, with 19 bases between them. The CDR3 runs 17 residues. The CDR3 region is CASSLQTGLEGYSPLHF. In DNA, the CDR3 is TGTGCCAGCAGCTTACAGACGGGCCTGGAGGGCTATTCACCCCTCCACTTT.

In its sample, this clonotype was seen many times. The CDR3: CASSYSNRVETQYF. DNA for the CDR3: TGTGCCAGCAGTTACTCGAACAGGGTGGAGACCCAGTACTTC. The rearrangement uses TRBV6-6 and TRBJ2-5, with D tentatively TRBD1 (6 bases). The CDR3 has 14 amino acids. In germline, CDR1 is MNHNY, CDR2 SVGAGI (reference sequence). The V and J ends lost 0 bases and 5 bases respectively, with 10 bases between them.

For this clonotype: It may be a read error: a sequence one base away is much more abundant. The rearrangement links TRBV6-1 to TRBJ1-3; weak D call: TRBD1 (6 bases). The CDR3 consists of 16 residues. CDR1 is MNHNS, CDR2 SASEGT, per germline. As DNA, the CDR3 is TGTGCCAGCGGAAAGGGGGGAGCCGACTCTGGAAACACCGTATATTTT. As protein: CASGKGGADSGNTVYF.

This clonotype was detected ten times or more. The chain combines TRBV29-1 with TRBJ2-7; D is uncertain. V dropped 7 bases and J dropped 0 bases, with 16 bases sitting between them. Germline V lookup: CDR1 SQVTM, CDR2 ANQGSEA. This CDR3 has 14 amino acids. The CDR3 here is CSALTAENSYEQYF. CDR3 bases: TGCAGCGCCCTCACAGCCGAAAACTCCTACGAGCAGTACTTC.

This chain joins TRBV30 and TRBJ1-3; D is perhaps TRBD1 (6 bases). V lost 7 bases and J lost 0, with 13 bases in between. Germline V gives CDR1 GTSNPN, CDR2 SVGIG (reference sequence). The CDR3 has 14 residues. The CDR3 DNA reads TGTGCCTTGCCGGGACACAACTCTGGAAACACCATATATTTT. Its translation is CALPGHNSGNTIYF.